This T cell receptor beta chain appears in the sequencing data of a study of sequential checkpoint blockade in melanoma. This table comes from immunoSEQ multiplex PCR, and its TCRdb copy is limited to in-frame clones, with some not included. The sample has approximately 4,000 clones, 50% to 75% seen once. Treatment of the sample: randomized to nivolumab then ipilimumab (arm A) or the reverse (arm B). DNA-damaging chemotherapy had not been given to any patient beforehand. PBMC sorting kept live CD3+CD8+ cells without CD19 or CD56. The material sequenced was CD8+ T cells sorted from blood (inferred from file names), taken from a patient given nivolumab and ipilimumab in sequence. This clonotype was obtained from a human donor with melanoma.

CDR3 sequence reads: CASSSAGGGNTIYF. DNA of the CDR3: TGTGCCAGCAGCTCCGCGGGGGGTGGGAACACCATATATTTT. V usage is TRBV7-6 and J usage is TRBJ1-3; possibly TRBD1 for D (5 bases). Germline V gene lookup returns CDR1 SGHVS and CDR2 FNYEAQ. This CDR3 comprises 14 residues. V was cut by 4 bases and J by 7 bases, with 14 bases left in between. The full variable domain, with the rest looked up from reference TRBV7-6 and TRBJ1-3, is GAGVSQSPRYKVTKRGQDVALRCDPISGHVSLYWYRQALGQGPEFLTYFNYEAQQDKSGLPNDRFSAERPEGSISTLTIQRTEQRDSAMYRCASSSAGGGNTIYFGEGSWLTVV.